This T cell receptor beta chain is drawn from a study of cytotoxic CD8 clonotypes in ibrutinib-treated CLL. Study context: Response samples were obtained once patients had received a median about 12 months of treatment, range 6 to 36.

Sequencing was performed with immunoSEQ multiplex PCR; in TCRdb, only in-frame clones are kept and a portion is missing. There are about 160,000 clones in the sample; 70% to 85% occur only once, and roughly 2% lies in the top ten. V shed 5 bases, J shed 3 bases, and the junction held 7 bases outside the gene matches. This CDR3 comprises 16 residues. Germline V gives CDR1 SGHTA, CDR2 FQGNSA. The chain employs TRBV7-2 and TRBJ1-3; 10 nucleotides align to TRBD1. The sample was PBMCs, taken after 12 months of ibrutinib treatment. This clonotype originated in a human donor with chronic lymphocytic leukemia. The CDR3 DNA sequence: TGTGCCAGCAGCAATACCGGGACAGGGGTTGGAAACACCATATATTTT. It yields the protein CASSNTGTGVGNTIYF.